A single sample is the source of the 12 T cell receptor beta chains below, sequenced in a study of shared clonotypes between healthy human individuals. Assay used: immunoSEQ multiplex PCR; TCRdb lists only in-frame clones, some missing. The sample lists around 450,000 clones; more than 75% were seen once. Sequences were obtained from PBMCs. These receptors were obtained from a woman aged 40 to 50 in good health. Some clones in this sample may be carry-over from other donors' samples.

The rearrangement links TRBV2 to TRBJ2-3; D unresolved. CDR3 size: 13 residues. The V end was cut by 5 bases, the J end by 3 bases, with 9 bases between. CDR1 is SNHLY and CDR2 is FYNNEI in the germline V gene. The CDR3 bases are TGTGCCAGCAGTCCGGTAATAACAGATACGCAGTATTTT. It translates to CASSPVITDTQYF.

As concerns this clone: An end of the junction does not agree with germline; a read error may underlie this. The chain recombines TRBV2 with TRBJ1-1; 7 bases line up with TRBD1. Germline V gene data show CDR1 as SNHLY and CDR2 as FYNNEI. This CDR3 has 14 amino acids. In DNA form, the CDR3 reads TGTGCCAGCAATGAATACCAGGGGGGCACTGAAGCTTTCTTT. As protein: CASNEYQGGTEAFF.

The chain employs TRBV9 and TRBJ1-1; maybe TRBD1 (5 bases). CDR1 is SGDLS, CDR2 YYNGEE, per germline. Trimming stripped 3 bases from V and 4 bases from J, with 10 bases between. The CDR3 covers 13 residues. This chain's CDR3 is CASSGQSGTEAFF. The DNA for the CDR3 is TGTGCCAGCAGCGGACAGTCGGGCACTGAAGCTTTCTTT.

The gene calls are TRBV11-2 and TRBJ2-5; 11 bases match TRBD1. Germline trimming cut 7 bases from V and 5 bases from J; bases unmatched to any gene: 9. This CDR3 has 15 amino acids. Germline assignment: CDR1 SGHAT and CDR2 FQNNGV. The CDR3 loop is CASTPDRGRSETQYF. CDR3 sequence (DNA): TGTGCCAGCACCCCGGACAGGGGGCGTTCGGAGACCCAGTACTTC.

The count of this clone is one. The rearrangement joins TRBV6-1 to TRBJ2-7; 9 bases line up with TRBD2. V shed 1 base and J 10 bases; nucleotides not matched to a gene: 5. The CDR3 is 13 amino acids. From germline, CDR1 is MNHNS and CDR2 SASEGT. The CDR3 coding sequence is TGTGCCAGCAGTGAAGTTGCAGCGGGAGGACAGTACTTC. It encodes CASSEVAAGGQYF.

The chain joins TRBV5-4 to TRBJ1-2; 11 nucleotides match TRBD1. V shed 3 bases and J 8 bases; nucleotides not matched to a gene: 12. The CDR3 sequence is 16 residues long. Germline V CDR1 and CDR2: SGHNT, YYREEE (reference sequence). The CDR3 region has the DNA TGTGCCAGCAGCTCACCGGGACAGGGGGAAGATGTCGGCTACACCTTC. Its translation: CASSSPGQGEDVGYTF.

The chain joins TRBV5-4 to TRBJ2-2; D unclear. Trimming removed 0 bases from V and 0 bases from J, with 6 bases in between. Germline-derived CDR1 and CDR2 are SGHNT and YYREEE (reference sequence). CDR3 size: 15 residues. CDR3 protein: CASSLGPANTGELFF. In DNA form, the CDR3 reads TGTGCCAGCAGCTTGGGTCCAGCGAACACCGGGGAGCTGTTTTTT.

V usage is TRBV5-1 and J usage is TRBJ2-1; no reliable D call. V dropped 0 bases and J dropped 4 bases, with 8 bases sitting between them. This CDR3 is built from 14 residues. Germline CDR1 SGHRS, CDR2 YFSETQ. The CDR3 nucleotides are TGCGCCAGCAGCTTGGTAGCAGCATACAATGAGCAGTTCTTC. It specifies CASSLVAAYNEQFF.

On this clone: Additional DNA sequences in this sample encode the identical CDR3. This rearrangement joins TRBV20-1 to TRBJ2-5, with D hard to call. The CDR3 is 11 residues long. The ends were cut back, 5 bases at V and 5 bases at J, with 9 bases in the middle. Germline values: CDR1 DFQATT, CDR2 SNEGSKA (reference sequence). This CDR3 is CSAFPGETQYF. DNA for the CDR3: TGCAGTGCTTTTCCGGGCGAGACCCAGTACTTC.

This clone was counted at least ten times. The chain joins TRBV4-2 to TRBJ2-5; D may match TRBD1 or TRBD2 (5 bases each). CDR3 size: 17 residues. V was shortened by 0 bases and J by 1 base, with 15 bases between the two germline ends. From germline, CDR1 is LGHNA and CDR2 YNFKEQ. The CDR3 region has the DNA TGTGCCAGCAGCCAAGATAAGGGGAGTGCGGGCCAAGAGACCCAGTACTTC. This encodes CASSQDKGSAGQETQYF.

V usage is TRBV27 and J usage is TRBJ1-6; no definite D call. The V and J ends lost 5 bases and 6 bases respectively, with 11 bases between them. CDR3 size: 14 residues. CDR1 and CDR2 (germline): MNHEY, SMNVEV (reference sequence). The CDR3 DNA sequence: TGTGCCAGCAGTCCCGGGTTCGGTAATTCACCCCTCCACTTT. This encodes CASSPGFGNSPLHF.

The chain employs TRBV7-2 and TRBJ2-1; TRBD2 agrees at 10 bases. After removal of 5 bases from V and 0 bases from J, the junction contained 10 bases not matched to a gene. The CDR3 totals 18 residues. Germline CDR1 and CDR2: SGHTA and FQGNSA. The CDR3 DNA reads TGTGCCAGCAGCCTAGACACCCTAGCGGGAGACTCCTACAATGAGCAGTTCTTC. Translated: CASSLDTLAGDSYNEQFF.